The 10 T cell receptor beta chains given below trace back to one sample, sequenced in a study of blood T cell repertoires in COVID-19. Sequencing was performed with immunoSEQ multiplex PCR; in TCRdb, only in-frame clones are kept and a portion is missing. This sample has 100,000 to 150,000 clones, with 69% found just once. Sequencing was performed on peripheral blood. The receptors stem from a woman in her 70s with acute or convalescent COVID-19.

V and J are TRBV27 and TRBJ2-2; 7 nucleotides match TRBD1. The CDR3 sequence is 15 residues long. Germline values: CDR1 MNHEY, CDR2 SMNVEV (reference sequence). The V gene end was trimmed by 9 bases and the J gene end by 1 base; junction bases not matched to a gene: 8. The CDR3 DNA sequence: TGTGCCAGTTGCCTAACAGGGGTGAACACCGGGGAGCTGTTTTTT. This sequence encodes CASCLTGVNTGELFF.

This clone has only one observation. This chain joins TRBV2 and TRBJ1-2, with D uncertain. The V and J ends lost 6 bases and 0 bases respectively, with 8 bases between them. The V gene's germline CDR1 is SNHLY and CDR2 FYNNEI. This CDR3 has 13 amino acids. The CDR3 here is CASSRIANYGYTF. Here the CDR3 DNA reads TGTGCCAGCAGCCGCATAGCTAACTATGGCTACACCTTC. Full variable domain (missing parts from reference TRBV2 and TRBJ1-2): EPEVTQTPSHQVTQMGQEVILRCVPISNHLYFYWYRQILGQKVEFLVSFYNNEISEKSEIFDDQFSVERPDGSNFTLKIRSTKLEDSAMYFCASSRIANYGYTFGSGTRLTVV.

This clone appeared a few times. This rearrangement joins TRBV18 to TRBJ1-1, with D possibly TRBD1 on 5 matching bases. V lost 3 bases, J lost 8 bases, and 22 bases lay in between. Germline V gives CDR1 KGHSH, CDR2 LQKENI. CDR3 length: 16 amino acids. Written as DNA, the CDR3 is TGTGCCAGCTCACCCCTCCCGGACATTTCTAGAGGAGAAGCTTTCTTT. Translated: CASSPLPDISRGEAFF. Complete variable domain (other parts from reference TRBV18 and TRBJ1-1): NAGVMQNPRHLVRRRGQEARLRCSPMKGHSHVYWYRQLPEEGLKFMVYLQKENIIDESGMPKERFSAEFPKEGPSILRIQQVVRGDSAAYFCASSPLPDISRGEAFFGQGTRLTVV.

The chain uses TRBV6-6 and TRBJ2-5; TRBD1 aligns across 10 bases. The length of the CDR3 is 14 residues. Germline loops: CDR1 MNHNY, CDR2 SVGAGI (reference sequence). Unmatched junction bases numbered 4, after V lost 5 bases and J lost 4 bases. The CDR3 region is CASSPTGGVETQYF. DNA for the CDR3: TGTGCCAGCAGTCCGACAGGGGGCGTAGAGACCCAGTACTTC.

The rearrangement joins TRBV7-2 to TRBJ2-1, with D unclear. CDR3 length: 13 amino acids. Germline lookup yields CDR1 SGHTA and CDR2 FQGNSA. V gave up 7 bases and J gave up 7 bases, with 14 bases separating them. The DNA of the CDR3 is TGTGCCAGCACCCGCGTGGCCGGGAATGAGCAGTTCTTC. This sequence encodes CASTRVAGNEQFF.

J is TRBJ2-2 and V is TRBV9; 9 bases are a match to TRBD1. Germline assignment: CDR1 SGDLS and CDR2 YYNGEE. This CDR3 has 16 amino acids. Trimming cost V 4 bases and J 4 bases; bases outside gene matches: 8. This CDR3 is CASSNRQGVGTGELFF. The CDR3 region has the DNA TGTGCCAGCAGCAATAGACAGGGGGTGGGCACCGGGGAGCTGTTTTTT. Combining the CDR3 with reference TRBV9 and TRBJ2-2 gives the whole variable domain DSGVTQTPKHLITATGQRVTLRCSPRSGDLSVYWYQQSLDQGLQFLIQYYNGEERAKGNILERFSAQQFPDLHSELNLSSLELGDSALYFCASSNRQGVGTGELFFGEGSRLTVL.

This chain links TRBV27 with TRBJ2-5; D is perhaps TRBD2 (5 bases). The CDR3 runs to 14 residues. Germline values: CDR1 MNHEY, CDR2 SMNVEV (reference sequence). V lost 6 bases to trimming and J lost 7 bases, with 18 bases between them. The CDR3 spells CASSRKLDLGTQYF. CDR3 nucleotides: TGTGCCAGCAGCCGAAAACTGGACTTGGGGACCCAGTACTTC.

The table lists this clone with a count of one. This sequence joins TRBV9 and TRBJ2-3; TRBD2 aligns across 8 bases. The CDR3 length is 17 residues. Germline V gene data show CDR1 as SGDLS and CDR2 as YYNGEE. With 0 bases clipped from V and 4 bases from J, the junction kept 10 bases outside the gene matches. CDR3 in amino acids: CASSVGVGGRIADTQYF. Here the CDR3 DNA reads TGTGCCAGCAGCGTAGGGGTCGGCGGGAGGATAGCAGATACGCAGTATTTT.

This clone has more than one count but fewer than ten. The chain combines TRBV5-4 with TRBJ1-4; TRBD1 might be the D (5 bases). This CDR3 comprises 14 residues. Trimming stripped 0 bases from V and 7 bases from J, with 10 bases between. Germline V gene lookup returns CDR1 SGHNT and CDR2 YYREEE (reference sequence). The CDR3 sequence is CASSLEGKGEKLFF. The CDR3 nucleotides read TGTGCCAGCAGCTTGGAGGGGAAAGGTGAAAAACTGTTTTTT.

The rearrangement links TRBV2 to TRBJ2-7, with D possibly TRBD2 on 7 matching bases. Deletions cut 11 bases from V and 4 bases from J, with 18 bases between. Per the germline V gene, CDR1 is SNHLY and CDR2 is FYNNEI. The CDR3 is 13 residues long. CDR3 region: CAGTRGGGYEQYF. CDR3 nucleotides: TGTGCCGGCACACGGGGAGGGGGATACGAGCAGTACTTC. Looking up the rest from reference TRBV2 and TRBJ2-7 gives the full variable domain: EPEVTQTPSHQVTQMGQEVILRCVPISNHLYFYWYRQILGQKVEFLVSFYNNEISEKSEIFDDQFSVERPDGSNFTLKIRSTKLEDSAMYFCAGTRGGGYEQYFGPGTRLTVT.